A single sample is the source of the 6 T cell receptor beta chains below, sequenced in a study of T-cell memory formation after mild COVID-19. Using its own MiXCR run on the 5' RACE reads, TCRdb lists one record per CDR3 protein. The sample shows around 340,000 distinct CDR3 sequences, roughly 13% of them seen only once. Specimen: PBMCs or a T cell subset sorted from them (not recorded which). These receptors were taken from a young man who had mild COVID-19 (a few samples of this study predate the infection). Cell type and time point are not known.

The genes are TRBV27 and TRBJ2-3, with D perhaps assigned TRBD1 or TRBD2 (6 bases each). CDR3 length: 17 residues. Germline CDR1 reads MNHEY; CDR2 reads SMNVEV (reference sequence). V dropped 0 bases and J dropped 5 bases, with 18 bases sitting between them. DNA for the CDR3: TGTGCCAGCAGTTTATCCGGCATGGGGGGCCTAGGAGATACGCAGTATTTT. Translated: CASSLSGMGGLGDTQYF.

This clonotype was found a few times. This chain joins TRBV2 and TRBJ2-5; D remains ambiguous. In germline, CDR1 is SNHLY, CDR2 FYNNEI. Trimming shortened V by 10 bases and J by 3 bases, and 15 bases separated the two germline ends. The CDR3 spans 13 residues. The DNA of the CDR3 is TGTGCCACTCAAGACGTAGGGAAAGAGACCCAGTACTTC. Encoded protein: CATQDVGKETQYF.

The chain carries TRBV7-2 and TRBJ1-1; D remains ambiguous. Germline V gene lookup returns CDR1 SGHTA and CDR2 FQGNSA. This CDR3 is built from 14 residues. Trimming took 2 bases from V and 1 from J, leaving 8 bases between them. CDR3 sequence (DNA): TGTGCCAGCAGCTTAAGCCGTTGGAACACTGAAGCTTTCTTT. It is translated as CASSLSRWNTEAFF.

The sample holds a few counts of this clonotype. This chain uses TRBV5-1 with TRBJ1-2; D call uncertain. Per the germline V gene, CDR1 is SGHRS and CDR2 is YFSETQ. The CDR3 contains 14 residues. Trimming took 4 bases from V and 4 from J, leaving 14 bases between them. The CDR3 region is CASSITPGGYGYTF. In nucleotides, the CDR3 is TGCGCCAGCAGCATTACCCCGGGTGGCTATGGCTACACCTTC. Supplemented by reference TRBV5-1 and TRBJ1-2, the full variable domain reads KAGVTQTPRYLIKTRGQQVTLSCSPISGHRSVSWYQQTPGQGLQFLFEYFSETQRNKGNFPGRFSGRQFSNSRSEMNVSTLELGDSALYLCASSITPGGYGYTFGSGTRLTVV.

This clonotype was seen more than once but under ten times. The chain has TRBV6-5 and TRBJ2-2, with 11 bases lining up with TRBD2. CDR3 length equals 16 residues. Trimming at V came to 6 bases and at J to 2 bases, leaving 5 bases not matched to a gene. Germline V gives CDR1 MNHEY, CDR2 SVGAGI. The CDR3 DNA sequence: TGTGCCAGCAGGCCCGGGACTAGCGGCAACACCGGGGAGCTGTTTTTT. Translation gives CASRPGTSGNTGELFF.

This clonotype was seen a handful of times. The V and J genes are TRBV18 and TRBJ2-3; TRBD2 agrees at 8 bases. The V gene end was trimmed by 2 bases and the J gene end by 6 bases; junction bases not matched to a gene: 4. Germline CDR1 and CDR2: KGHSH and LQKENI. This CDR3 is built from 14 residues. The CDR3 sequence is CASSPSRGGDTQYF. The CDR3 DNA follows: TGTGCCAGCTCACCATCGCGCGGGGGGGATACGCAGTATTTT.